This passage covers 25 T cell receptor beta chains from one sample sequenced in a study of blood T cell repertoires in COVID-19. The data were produced by immunoSEQ multiplex PCR, yet TCRdb's version contains in-frame clones alone and is incomplete. This table holds approximately 260,000 clones, 85% to 95% found once. Sequenced sample: PBMCs or T cells enriched from blood (not recorded which). The origin of the receptors is a woman between 18 and 30 years old who had recovered from COVID-19.

This clone is a singleton in its sample. The genes are TRBV15 and TRBJ2-1, with D possibly being TRBD2 (7 bases). Germline assignment: CDR1 LNHNV and CDR2 YYDKDF (reference sequence). Trimming took off 0 bases at V and 4 bases at J, with 19 bases between the two ends. This CDR3 is 18 amino acids long. CDR3 in DNA: TGTGCCACCAGCAGAGATCAAGGGGGAGGGAGCCCATACAATGAGCAGTTCTTC. Translation gives CATSRDQGGGSPYNEQFF.

The chain links TRBV5-6 to TRBJ2-1; the match to TRBD2 covers 8 bases. The CDR3 is 16 residues long. Looked up from germline, CDR1 is SGHDT and CDR2 is YYEEEE. Unmatched junction bases numbered 4, after V lost 2 bases and J lost 0 bases. The CDR3, as DNA: TGTGCCAGCAGCTTCGGCAGCGGGAGCTCCTACAATGAGCAGTTCTTC. Its translation is CASSFGSGSSYNEQFF.

The chain joins TRBV18 to TRBJ1-3; 9 nucleotides agree with TRBD1. Germline V gives CDR1 KGHSH, CDR2 LQKENI. This CDR3 region has 20 residues. V lost 6 bases to trimming and J lost 0 bases; unmatched junction nucleotides: 18. The CDR3 sequence: CASSPNPGTGWLLSGNTIYF. DNA for the CDR3: TGTGCCAGCTCGCCAAATCCCGGGACAGGGTGGCTACTCTCTGGAAACACCATATATTTT.

CDR3 region: CASYLRDRHMNTEAFF. The CDR3 region has the DNA TGTGCCAGTTATCTTAGAGACAGACACATGAACACTGAAGCTTTCTTT. The chain couples TRBV9 to TRBJ1-1, with D tentatively TRBD1 (5 bases). The germline V gene encodes CDR1 SGDLS and CDR2 YYNGEE. This CDR3 comprises 16 residues. Deletions cut 8 bases from V and 0 bases from J, with 20 bases between.

The rearrangement uses TRBV18 and TRBJ1-1; D unresolved. The CDR3 contains 12 residues. Trimming took 3 bases from V and 1 from J, leaving 3 bases between them. Germline values: CDR1 KGHSH, CDR2 LQKENI. The CDR3 DNA reads as TGTGCCAGCTCACCCTCGAACACTGAAGCTTTCTTT. Protein product: CASSPSNTEAFF.

This clone showed up just once. The gene calls are TRBV18 and TRBJ2-4; perhaps TRBD2 as D (5 bases). The CDR3 runs to 16 residues. Trimming cost V 6 bases and J 0 bases, with 15 bases left between them. Germline CDR1 is KGHSH and CDR2 is LQKENI. Here the CDR3 reads CASSLRANQAKNIQYF. The CDR3 coding sequence is TGTGCCAGCTCCCTGCGGGCGAACCAAGCCAAAAACATTCAGTACTTC.

With respect to this clone: The same CDR3 arises from other DNA sequences in this sample as well. The chain employs TRBV5-4 and TRBJ1-6, with TRBD1 matching over 7 bases. The trim removed 0 bases at V and 6 bases at J, leaving 0 bases unmatched. This CDR3 region has 14 residues. Germline loops: CDR1 SGHNT, CDR2 YYREEE (reference sequence). This CDR3 reads CASSLDRGNSPLHF. In nucleotides, the CDR3 is TGTGCCAGCAGCTTGGACAGGGGTAATTCACCCCTCCACTTT.

This clone was picked up one time. The chain joins TRBV19 to TRBJ1-2, with 7 nucleotides matching TRBD1. There are 15 residues in the CDR3. J lost 2 bases, V lost 8 bases, and 11 bases had no gene match. Germline values: CDR1 LNHDA, CDR2 SQIVND (reference sequence). The CDR3: CASRQAGTENYGYTF. The DNA of the CDR3 is TGTGCCAGTCGACAGGCTGGGACAGAAAACTATGGCTACACCTTC.

Here the CDR3 reads CASSDVGGSGELFF. In DNA, the CDR3 is TGCGCCAGCAGTGATGTTGGCGGGAGCGGGGAGCTGTTTTTT. This chain connects TRBV10-1 to TRBJ2-2, with TRBD2 matching 7 bases. Germline values: CDR1 WNHNN, CDR2 SYGVQD (reference sequence). The CDR3 covers 14 residues. V dropped 3 bases and J dropped 7; count of bases not matched to a gene: 5.

The chain joins TRBV11-3 to TRBJ2-1; a weak D match, TRBD1 (6 bases). Germline CDR1 and CDR2: SGHNT and YENEEA. This CDR3 has 13 residues. Trimming removed 4 bases at V and 7 bases at J, with 11 bases between. The DNA of the CDR3 is TGTGCCAGCAGCTACCAACAGGGAAATGAGCAGTTCTTC. Its translation is CASSYQQGNEQFF.

This clone was observed a few times. V gene TRBV27 combines with J gene TRBJ1-6; weak D call: TRBD1 (6 bases). V lost 5 bases and J 10 bases, leaving 15 bases between the germline ends. The V gene's germline CDR1 is MNHEY and CDR2 SMNVEV (reference sequence). CDR3 length: 14 amino acids. CDR3 loop: CASSIRDTGSPLHF. The CDR3 nucleotides read TGTGCCAGCAGTATCCGGGACACAGGGTCACCCCTCCACTTT.

The chain is built from TRBV2 and TRBJ2-1; 7 positions agree with TRBD2. Germline CDR1 reads SNHLY; CDR2 reads FYNNEI. This CDR3 contains 17 residues. V shed 2 bases and J 4 bases; nucleotides not matched to a gene: 11. The CDR3, as DNA: TGTGCCAGCAGTGAATGGGGGGGAGTACATTCGTACAATGAGCAGTTCTTC. It yields the protein CASSEWGGVHSYNEQFF.

The chain recombines TRBV3-1 (or the pseudogene TRBV3-2) with TRBJ1-2, with 11 bases aligning to TRBD1. The CDR3 extends over 13 amino acids. CDR1 LGHDT and CDR2 YNNKEL come from the germline V gene (reference sequence). V lost 4 bases and J lost 6; bases outside the gene matches: 1. The CDR3 loop is CASSRGQGDGYTF. CDR3 nucleotides: TGTGCCAGCAGCCGGGGACAGGGGGATGGCTACACCTTC.

The gene calls are TRBV28 and TRBJ1-3; D might be TRBD1 (6 bases). The CDR3 runs 13 residues. The germline gives CDR1 MDHEN, CDR2 SYDVKM. Trimming cost V 4 bases and J 2 bases, with 6 bases left between them. The CDR3 protein is CASSWTAGNTIYF. In DNA, the CDR3 is TGTGCCAGCAGTTGGACAGCTGGAAACACCATATATTTT.

The chain links TRBV6-5 to TRBJ1-2; 8 bases fit TRBD1. Germline CDR1 is MNHEY and CDR2 is SVGAGI. The trim removed 0 bases at V and 7 bases at J, leaving 7 bases unmatched. The CDR3 spans 15 residues. In DNA form, the CDR3 reads TGTGCCAGCAGTTACTCCTACAGGGGGTTAGGTGGCTACACCTTC. This gives the protein CASSYSYRGLGGYTF.

The chain employs TRBV7-9 and TRBJ2-3; perhaps TRBD2 as D (5 bases). This CDR3 has 16 amino acids. Germline V lookup: CDR1 SEHNR, CDR2 FQNEAQ (reference sequence). Trimming shortened V by 5 bases and J by 1 base, and 16 bases separated the two germline ends. For the CDR3, the DNA is TGTGCCAGCAGCCCCCCGCGGGTCTCGGGCACAGATACGCAGTATTTT. The encoded protein is CASSPPRVSGTDTQYF.

This clone showed up just a few times. The chain couples TRBV11-1 to TRBJ1-2, with TRBD1 matching 7 bases. This CDR3 has 16 amino acids. V lost 4 bases to trimming and J lost 2 bases; unmatched junction nucleotides: 10. Germline V lookup: CDR1 SGHAT, CDR2 FQDESV (reference sequence). This CDR3 reads CASSWLDREGNYGYTF. In DNA, the CDR3 is TGTGCCAGCAGCTGGCTCGACAGGGAAGGGAACTATGGCTACACCTTC.

This chain uses TRBV3-1 (or the pseudogene TRBV3-2) with TRBJ2-2, with a weak D call TRBD1 (5 bases). This CDR3 is 11 amino acids long. Trimming took 8 bases from V and 5 from J, leaving 6 bases between them. Per germline, CDR1 LGHDT and CDR2 YNNKEL (reference sequence). CDR3 protein: CASDSTGELFF. In nucleotides, the CDR3 is TGTGCCAGCGACAGTACCGGGGAGCTGTTTTTT.

The chain couples TRBV19 to TRBJ2-7; 10 bases are a match to TRBD2. With 6 bases clipped from V and 1 base from J, the junction kept 9 bases outside the gene matches. CDR3 length: 16 amino acids. Germline CDR1 LNHDA, CDR2 SQIVND (reference sequence). The CDR3 region has the DNA TGTGCCAGTAGCCGATTAAATAGCGGGAGGTCCTACGAGCAGTACTTC. The encoded protein is CASSRLNSGRSYEQYF.

The CDR3 spells CSASWAIWDNEQFF. The CDR3 DNA sequence: TGCAGTGCTAGTTGGGCTATCTGGGACAATGAGCAGTTCTTC. V and J are TRBV20-1 and TRBJ2-1; D gene unclear. Germline V gene data show CDR1 as DFQATT and CDR2 as SNEGSKA (reference sequence). CDR3 length equals 14 residues. The germline V and J ends were trimmed by 3 bases and 5 bases, with 14 bases remaining between them.

This rearrangement joins TRBV5-1 to TRBJ2-3; 8 bases match TRBD2. Germline CDR1 is SGHRS and CDR2 is YFSETQ. V lost 0 bases and J lost 4; bases outside the gene matches: 7. This CDR3 is 16 amino acids long. The CDR3 protein is CASSLGVETSADTQYF. The CDR3 nucleotides read TGCGCCAGCAGCTTGGGGGTGGAGACTAGCGCAGATACGCAGTATTTT.

The rearrangement joins TRBV5-4 to TRBJ2-1; 7 nucleotides align to TRBD1. This CDR3 comprises 16 residues. Germline CDR1 and CDR2: SGHNT and YYREEE (reference sequence). Trimming at V came to 0 bases and at J to 7 bases, leaving 10 bases not matched to a gene. The CDR3 DNA sequence: TGTGCCAGCAGCTTGGACAGGGGATTTCTCCGTAATGAGCAGTTCTTC. Its translation is CASSLDRGFLRNEQFF.

The chain uses TRBV7-2 and TRBJ1-4; D is possibly TRBD1 (5 bases). Germline CDR1 is SGHTA and CDR2 is FQGNSA. V was trimmed by 0 bases and J by 4 bases, leaving 15 bases between them. The CDR3 totals 17 residues. DNA of the CDR3: TGTGCCAGCAGCTTAGCACGGGGGGGACTGGGTAATGAAAAACTGTTTTTT. The encoded protein is CASSLARGGLGNEKLFF.

The V call is TRBV2, the J call TRBJ1-2, with TRBD1 matching 8 bases. CDR3 size: 15 residues. Trimming at V came to 4 bases and at J to 2 bases, leaving 6 bases not matched to a gene. Germline-derived CDR1 and CDR2 are SNHLY and FYNNEI. The CDR3 sequence: CASSARTGPNYGYTF. Here the CDR3 DNA reads TGTGCCAGCAGTGCCCGGACAGGGCCCAACTATGGCTACACCTTC.

The V call is TRBV19, the J call TRBJ1-2; 11 bases line up with TRBD1. Germline values: CDR1 LNHDA, CDR2 SQIVND (reference sequence). V shed 3 bases and J 6 bases; nucleotides not matched to a gene: 6. This CDR3 comprises 15 residues. DNA of the CDR3: TGTGCCAGTAGTATGTGGACAGGGGGCTCGGATGGCTACACCTTC. Residues: CASSMWTGGSDGYTF.